Below, 10 T cell receptor beta chains from the same sample are listed, as sequenced in a study of T cells in Graves' hyperthyroidism and ophthalmopathy. Template material for amplifying TCR beta CDR3 regions consisted of RNA transcripts. Using the HTBI primer set, a first-round RT-PCR was run on the TCR CDR3. TCRdb re-analysed the multiplex PCR reads in MiXCR, keeping a single row per CDR3 protein. This repertoire shows roughly 380,000 distinct CDR3 sequences, approximately 14% found once; its top ten account for approximately 11%. Source material: blood. These receptors originate from a woman aged 55-69 years with Graves' hyperthyroidism.

The chain couples TRBV15 to TRBJ2-6; tentatively, D is TRBD1 or TRBD2 (5 bases each). V lost 8 bases, J lost 0 bases, and 8 bases lay in between. The CDR3 length is 14 residues. Germline CDR1 and CDR2: LNHNV and YYDKDF (reference sequence). This CDR3 reads CATLGTSGANVLTF. The CDR3 DNA follows: TGTGCCACCTTGGGGACCTCTGGGGCCAACGTCCTGACTTTC.

There are a few counts of this clonotype. The V and J genes are TRBV7-9 and TRBJ2-3; D unclear. This CDR3 comprises 15 residues. Germline V CDR1 and CDR2: SEHNR, FQNEAQ (reference sequence). V lost 1 base to trimming and J lost 5 bases, with 13 bases between them. CDR3 DNA sequence: TGTGCCAGCAGCTTAGTAGTATCGGCGAGAGATACGCAGTATTTT. As protein: CASSLVVSARDTQYF.

This clonotype was recorded at least ten times. This sequence joins TRBV7-9 and TRBJ2-1; D unresolved. The CDR3 extends over 17 amino acids. The germline V and J ends were trimmed by 5 bases and 0 bases, with 17 bases remaining between them. The germline V gene has CDR1 SEHNR and CDR2 FQNEAQ (reference sequence). In DNA, the CDR3 is TGTGCCAGCAGCCCACCCCTAAGATTTGGCTCCTACAATGAGCAGTTCTTC. This codes for CASSPPLRFGSYNEQFF.

With regard to this clonotype: With a much larger clone just one base away, this may be a read error. The conserved phenylalanine or tryptophan normally closing the CDR3 is absent here, so this likely arose from a read error. This chain uses TRBV7-9 with TRBJ2-7, with no clear D. V was clipped by 6 bases and J by 0 bases, with 12 bases between them. The CDR3 loop spans 14 amino acids. Germline lookup yields CDR1 SEHNR and CDR2 FQNEAQ (reference sequence). This CDR3 is CASSYSGNSYEQYL. In DNA, the CDR3 is TGTGCCAGCAGTTACTCGGGTAACTCCTACGAGCAGTACCTC.

At least ten counts were recorded for this clonotype. The chain couples TRBV20-1 to TRBJ2-3; TRBD1 is a possible D gene (6 bases). Per the germline V gene, CDR1 is DFQATT and CDR2 is SNEGSKA (reference sequence). V was clipped by 5 bases and J by 9 bases, with 21 bases between them. There are 14 residues in the CDR3. CDR3 sequence (DNA): TGCAGTGCTCTGACAGGCCCCCCAAAAGACACGCAGTATTTT. Translating gives CSALTGPPKDTQYF.

This clonotype was detected many times. The V gene is TRBV7-9, the J gene TRBJ2-5, with D possibly matching TRBD2 (5 bases). The CDR3 totals 16 residues. Trimming pared 5 bases from V and 5 bases from J, leaving 21 bases between. In germline, CDR1 is SEHNR, CDR2 FQNEAQ (reference sequence). CDR3: CASSNHPREKGETQYF. In DNA form, the CDR3 reads TGTGCCAGCAGCAATCATCCCCGGGAAAAAGGGGAGACCCAGTACTTC.

This clonotype appeared once. A much larger clonotype is one base distant, so this may be a read error. The V gene is TRBV7-3, the J gene TRBJ1-1; D uncertain. The germline V gene encodes CDR1 SGHTA and CDR2 FQGTGA. This CDR3 has 15 residues. The CDR3 loop reads CACSLNGEFGTEAFF. The DNA for the CDR3 is TGTGCCTGCAGCTTAAATGGGGAGTTTGGCACTGAAGCTTTCTTT.

V usage is TRBV19 and J usage is TRBJ2-1, with 10 bases matching TRBD2. The CDR3 is made up of 16 amino acids. CDR1 and CDR2 (germline): LNHDA, SQIVND (reference sequence). V was clipped by 3 bases and J by 6 bases; unmatched bases: 8. CDR3 sequence reads: CASSIEGPSGSNEQFF. CDR3 sequence (DNA): TGTGCCAGTAGTATTGAGGGGCCTAGCGGGAGCAATGAGCAGTTCTTC.

This clonotype was counted between two and nine times. The junction differs from germline at one of its ends, possibly a read error. The chain employs TRBV12-3 or TRBV12-4 and TRBJ1-3, with D tentatively TRBD1 (6 bases). This CDR3 region has 15 residues. The DNA for the CDR3 is TGTGCCAGCAGCTTAGGGGGAATCCTTGGAAACACCATATATTTT. It translates to CASSLGGILGNTIYF.

The J gene is TRBJ2-3, the V gene TRBV5-1; tentative D call: TRBD2 (6 bases). This CDR3 spans 14 amino acids. Germline V gene lookup returns CDR1 SGHRS and CDR2 YFSETQ. V lost 4 bases, J lost 6 bases, and 15 bases lay in between. CDR3 nucleotides: TGCGCCAGCAGCCCCCGGGACTCGTGGGATACGCAGTATTTT. Protein product: CASSPRDSWDTQYF. Full variable domain (remainder filled in from reference TRBV5-1 and TRBJ2-3): KAGVTQTPRYLIKTRGQQVTLSCSPISGHRSVSWYQQTPGQGLQFLFEYFSETQRNKGNFPGRFSGRQFSNSRSEMNVSTLELGDSALYLCASSPRDSWDTQYFGPGTRLTVL.